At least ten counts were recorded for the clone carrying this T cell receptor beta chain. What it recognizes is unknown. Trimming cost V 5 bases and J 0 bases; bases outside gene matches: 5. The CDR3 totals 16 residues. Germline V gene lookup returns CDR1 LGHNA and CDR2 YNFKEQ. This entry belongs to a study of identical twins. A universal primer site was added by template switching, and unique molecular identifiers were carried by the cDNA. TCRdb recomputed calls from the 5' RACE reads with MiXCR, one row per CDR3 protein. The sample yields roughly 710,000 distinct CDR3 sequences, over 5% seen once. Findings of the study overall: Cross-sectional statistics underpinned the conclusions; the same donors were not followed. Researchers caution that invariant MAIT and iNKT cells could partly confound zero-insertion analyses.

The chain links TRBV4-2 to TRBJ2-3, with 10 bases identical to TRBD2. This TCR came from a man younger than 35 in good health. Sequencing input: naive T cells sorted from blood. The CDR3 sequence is CASSVLLAGSTDTQYF. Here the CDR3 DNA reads TGTGCCAGCAGCGTACTACTAGCGGGAAGCACAGATACGCAGTATTTT.